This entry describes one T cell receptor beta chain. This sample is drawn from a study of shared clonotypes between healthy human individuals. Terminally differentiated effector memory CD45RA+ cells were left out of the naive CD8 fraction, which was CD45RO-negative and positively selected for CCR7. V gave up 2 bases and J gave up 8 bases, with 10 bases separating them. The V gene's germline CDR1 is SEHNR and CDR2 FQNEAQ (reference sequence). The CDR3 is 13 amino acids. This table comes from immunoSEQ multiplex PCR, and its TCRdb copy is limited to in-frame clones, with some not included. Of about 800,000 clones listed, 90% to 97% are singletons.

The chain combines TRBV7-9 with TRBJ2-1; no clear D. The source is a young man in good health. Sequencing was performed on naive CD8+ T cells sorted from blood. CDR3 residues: CASSLILVDEQFF. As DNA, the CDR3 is TGTGCCAGCAGCTTAATTCTGGTGGATGAGCAGTTCTTC.